This passage covers 6 T cell receptor beta chains from one sample sequenced in a study of T cell repertoires in ileal Crohn's disease. Sequenced by immunoSEQ multiplex PCR; TCRdb stores in-frame clones only, minus some. The sample has around 14,000 clones, approximately 78% seen once. Sequenced material: ileal tissue. All receptors derive from an adult with Crohn's disease.

This sequence joins TRBV2 and TRBJ1-1, with TRBD1 as a possible D gene (5 bases). The V gene's germline CDR1 is SNHLY and CDR2 FYNNEI. Trimming left V 7 bases short and J 3 bases short, with 15 bases between. The CDR3 spans 14 residues. The CDR3 DNA sequence: TGTGCCAGCAATAGGGGCCGCACTGACACTGAAGCTTTCTTT. Amino acid sequence: CASNRGRTDTEAFF.

This clone was detected only once. This sequence joins TRBV9 and TRBJ1-4; no reliable D call. The CDR3 covers 15 residues. Germline loops: CDR1 SGDLS, CDR2 YYNGEE. With 4 bases removed from V and 5 bases from J, the gap between germline ends came to 15 bases. The CDR3 region is CASSPLGGPNEKLFF. The CDR3 region has the DNA TGTGCCAGCAGCCCCTTGGGAGGACCGAATGAAAAACTGTTTTTT. The full variable domain, completed using reference TRBV9 and TRBJ1-4, is DSGVTQTPKHLITATGQRVTLRCSPRSGDLSVYWYQQSLDQGLQFLIQYYNGEERAKGNILERFSAQQFPDLHSELNLSSLELGDSALYFCASSPLGGPNEKLFFGSGTQLSVL.

The J gene is TRBJ2-2, the V gene TRBV5-1; D call uncertain. This CDR3 region has 16 residues. From germline, CDR1 is SGHRS and CDR2 YFSETQ. With 0 bases removed from V and 5 bases from J, the gap between germline ends came to 14 bases. The CDR3 sequence is CASSLEAGLYTGELFF. The CDR3 DNA reads as TGCGCCAGCAGCTTGGAGGCAGGCCTTTATACCGGGGAGCTGTTTTTT.

A single count supports this clone. The rearrangement uses TRBV6-6 and TRBJ2-5; D gene ambiguous. The CDR3 has 13 amino acids. Trimming cost V 2 bases and J 2 bases, with 6 bases left between them. Germline CDR1 reads MNHNY; CDR2 reads SVGAGI (reference sequence). The CDR3 loop reads CASSYLFQETQYF. The CDR3 region has the DNA TGTGCCAGCAGTTACCTATTTCAAGAGACCCAGTACTTC.

The sample holds a few counts of this clone. The chain recombines TRBV2 with TRBJ2-6; the D gene is possibly TRBD2 (5 bases). This CDR3 region has 15 residues. With 4 bases removed from V and 2 bases from J, the gap between germline ends came to 9 bases. Per germline, CDR1 SNHLY and CDR2 FYNNEI. The CDR3 spells CASSGGYAGANVLTF. CDR3 nucleotide sequence: TGTGCCAGCAGTGGCGGGTATGCTGGGGCCAACGTCCTGACTTTC.

This chain uses TRBV4-1 with TRBJ2-7, with a tentative D call TRBD1 (6 bases). Looked up from germline, CDR1 is MGHRA and CDR2 is YSYEKL. Trimming removed 1 base from V and 0 bases from J, with 13 bases in between. This CDR3 contains 16 residues. CDR3 bases: TGCGCCAGCAGCCAAGTACCGGGACACATCTCCTACGAGCAGTACTTC. It yields the protein CASSQVPGHISYEQYF.